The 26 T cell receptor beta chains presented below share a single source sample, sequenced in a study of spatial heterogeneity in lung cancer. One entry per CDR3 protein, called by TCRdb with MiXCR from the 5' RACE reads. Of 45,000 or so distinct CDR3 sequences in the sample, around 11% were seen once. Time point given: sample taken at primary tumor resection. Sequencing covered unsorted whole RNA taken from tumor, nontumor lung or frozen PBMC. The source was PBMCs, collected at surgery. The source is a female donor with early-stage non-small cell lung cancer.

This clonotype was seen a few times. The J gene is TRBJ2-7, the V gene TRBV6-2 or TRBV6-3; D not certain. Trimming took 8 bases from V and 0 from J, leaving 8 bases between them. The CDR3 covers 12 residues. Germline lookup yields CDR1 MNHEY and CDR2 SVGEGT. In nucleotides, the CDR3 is TGTGCCAGCGCGGAAAGCTCCTACGAGCAGTACTTC. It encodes CASAESSYEQYF.

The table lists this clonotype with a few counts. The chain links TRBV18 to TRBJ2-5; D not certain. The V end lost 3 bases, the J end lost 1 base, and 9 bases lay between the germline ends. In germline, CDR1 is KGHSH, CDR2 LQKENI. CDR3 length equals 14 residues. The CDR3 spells CASSPPTSQETQYF. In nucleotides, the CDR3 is TGTGCCAGCTCACCTCCGACCAGCCAAGAGACCCAGTACTTC.

CDR3 in amino acids: CASSLAIRYSPLHF. Here the CDR3 DNA reads TGCGCCAGCAGCTTGGCTATCCGATATTCACCCCTCCACTTT. This chain links TRBV5-1 with TRBJ1-6, with D unresolved. Trimming pared 0 bases from V and 8 bases from J, leaving 9 bases between. The germline gives CDR1 SGHRS, CDR2 YFSETQ. The CDR3 consists of 14 residues.

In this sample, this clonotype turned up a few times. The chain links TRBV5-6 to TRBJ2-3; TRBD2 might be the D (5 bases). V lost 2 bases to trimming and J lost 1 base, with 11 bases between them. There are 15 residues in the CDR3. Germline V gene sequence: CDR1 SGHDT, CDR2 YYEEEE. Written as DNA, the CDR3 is TGTGCCAGCAGCTTCACAATCGGGGGCACAGATACGCAGTATTTT. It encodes CASSFTIGGTDTQYF.

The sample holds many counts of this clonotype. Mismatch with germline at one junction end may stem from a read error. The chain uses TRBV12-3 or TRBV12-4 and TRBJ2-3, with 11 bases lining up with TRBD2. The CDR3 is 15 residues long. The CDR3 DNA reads TGTGCCAGCAGTATAGCGGGGGGGAGTATAGATACGCAGTATTTT. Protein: CASSIAGGSIDTQYF.

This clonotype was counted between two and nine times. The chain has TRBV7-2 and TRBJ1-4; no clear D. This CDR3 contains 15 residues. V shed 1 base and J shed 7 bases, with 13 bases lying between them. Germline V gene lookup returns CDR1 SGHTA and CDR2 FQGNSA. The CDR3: CASSLVYRPGEKLFF. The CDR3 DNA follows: TGTGCCAGCAGCTTAGTTTACCGCCCGGGTGAAAAACTGTTTTTT.

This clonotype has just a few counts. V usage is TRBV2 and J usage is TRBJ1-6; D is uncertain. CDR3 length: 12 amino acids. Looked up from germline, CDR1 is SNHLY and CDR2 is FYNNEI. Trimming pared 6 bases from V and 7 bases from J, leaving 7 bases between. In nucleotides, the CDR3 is TGTGCCAGCAGCGCAAGCAATTCACCCCTCCACTTT. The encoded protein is CASSASNSPLHF.

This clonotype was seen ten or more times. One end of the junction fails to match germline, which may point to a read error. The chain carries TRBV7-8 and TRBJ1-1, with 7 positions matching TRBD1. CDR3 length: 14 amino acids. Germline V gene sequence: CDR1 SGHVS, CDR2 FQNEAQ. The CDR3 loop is CASSLIRSGGEPFF. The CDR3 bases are TGTGCCAGCAGCTTGATTCGGTCAGGGGGTGAACCTTTCTTT.

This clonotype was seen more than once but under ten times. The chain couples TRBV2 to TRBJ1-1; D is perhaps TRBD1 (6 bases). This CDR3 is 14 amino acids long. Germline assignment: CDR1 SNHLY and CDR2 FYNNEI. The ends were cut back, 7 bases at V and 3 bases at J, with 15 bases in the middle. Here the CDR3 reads CASNPGRTDTEAFF. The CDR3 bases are TGTGCCAGCAACCCCGGTCGGACAGACACTGAAGCTTTCTTT. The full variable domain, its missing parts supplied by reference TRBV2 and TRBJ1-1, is EPEVTQTPSHQVTQMGQEVILRCVPISNHLYFYWYRQILGQKVEFLVSFYNNEISEKSEIFDDQFSVERPDGSNFTLKIRSTKLEDSAMYFCASNPGRTDTEAFFGQGTRLTVV.

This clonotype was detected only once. The DNA of the CDR3 is TGTGCCAGCAGCTTGGAAGCTCGAGCGGGGGGACAAGAGACCCAGTACTTC. This codes for CASSLEARAGGQETQYF. The chain carries TRBV5-4 and TRBJ2-5, with 9 bases matching TRBD2. V lost 0 bases to trimming and J lost 2 bases; unmatched junction nucleotides: 8. The CDR3 spans 17 residues. Per germline, CDR1 SGHNT and CDR2 YYREEE (reference sequence).

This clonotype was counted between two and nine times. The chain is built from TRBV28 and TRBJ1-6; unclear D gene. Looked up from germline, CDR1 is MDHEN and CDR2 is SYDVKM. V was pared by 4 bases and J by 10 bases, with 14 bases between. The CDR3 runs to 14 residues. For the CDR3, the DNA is TGTGCCAGCAGTTCGCGGCCCGGTCTCTCACCCCTCCACTTT. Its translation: CASSSRPGLSPLHF.

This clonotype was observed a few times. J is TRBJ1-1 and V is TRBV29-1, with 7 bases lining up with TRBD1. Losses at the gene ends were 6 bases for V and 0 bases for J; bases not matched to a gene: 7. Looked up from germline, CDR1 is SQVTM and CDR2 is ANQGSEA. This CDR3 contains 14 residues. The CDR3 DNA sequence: TGCAGCGTCCAGTCCGACAGGGTGAACACTGAAGCTTTCTTT. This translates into CSVQSDRVNTEAFF.

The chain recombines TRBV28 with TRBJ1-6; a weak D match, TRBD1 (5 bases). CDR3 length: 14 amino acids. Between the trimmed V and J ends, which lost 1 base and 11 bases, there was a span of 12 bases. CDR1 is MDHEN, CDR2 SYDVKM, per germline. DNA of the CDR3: TGTGCCAGCAGTTTATTTGGGGGTCCGCCACCCCTCCACTTT. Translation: CASSLFGGPPPLHF.

CDR3 coding DNA: TGTGCCAGCAGCTCCCCGGACACTCCCCGGGAACCCCTCCACTTT. This codes for CASSSPDTPREPLHF. This rearrangement joins TRBV5-6 to TRBJ1-6, with a weak D call TRBD1 (5 bases). The CDR3 covers 15 residues. The V gene lost 3 bases and the J gene lost 12 bases, with 19 bases spanning the gap. Germline CDR1 and CDR2: SGHDT and YYEEEE.

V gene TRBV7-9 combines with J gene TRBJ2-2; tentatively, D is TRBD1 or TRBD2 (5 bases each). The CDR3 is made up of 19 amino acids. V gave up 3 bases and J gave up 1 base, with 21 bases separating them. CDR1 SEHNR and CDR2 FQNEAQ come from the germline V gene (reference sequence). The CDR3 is CASSLPQNWGRLNTGELFF. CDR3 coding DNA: TGTGCCAGCAGCTTGCCACAGAACTGGGGACGCCTGAACACCGGGGAGCTGTTTTTT.

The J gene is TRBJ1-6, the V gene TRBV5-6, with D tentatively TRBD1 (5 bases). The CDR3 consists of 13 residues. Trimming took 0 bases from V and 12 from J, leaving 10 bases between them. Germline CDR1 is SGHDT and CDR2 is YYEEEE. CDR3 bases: TGTGCCAGCAGCTTGGTAGGGGAGGGACCCCTCCACTTT. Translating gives CASSLVGEGPLHF.

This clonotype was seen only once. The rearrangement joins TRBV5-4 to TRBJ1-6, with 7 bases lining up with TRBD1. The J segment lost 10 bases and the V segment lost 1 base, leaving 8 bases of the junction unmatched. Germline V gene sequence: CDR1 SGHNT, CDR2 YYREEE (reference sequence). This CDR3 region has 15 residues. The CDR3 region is CASSLIGGVTSPLHF. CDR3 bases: TGTGCCAGCAGCTTGATAGGGGGCGTAACATCACCCCTCCACTTT.

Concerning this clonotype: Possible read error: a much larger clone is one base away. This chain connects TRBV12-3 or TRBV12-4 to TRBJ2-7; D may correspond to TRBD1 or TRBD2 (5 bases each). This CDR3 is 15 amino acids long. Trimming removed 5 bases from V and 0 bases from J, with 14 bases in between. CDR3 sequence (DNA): TGTGCCAGCAGTGCCTCCGGGACCAGCTCCTACGAGCAGTACTTC. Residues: CASSASGTSSYEQYF.

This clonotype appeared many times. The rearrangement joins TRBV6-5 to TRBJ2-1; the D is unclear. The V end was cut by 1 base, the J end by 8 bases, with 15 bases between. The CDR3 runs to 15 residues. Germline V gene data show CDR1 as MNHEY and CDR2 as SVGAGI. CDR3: CASSYLAVGLDEQFF. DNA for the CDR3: TGTGCCAGCAGTTACTTGGCGGTCGGGTTGGATGAGCAGTTCTTC.

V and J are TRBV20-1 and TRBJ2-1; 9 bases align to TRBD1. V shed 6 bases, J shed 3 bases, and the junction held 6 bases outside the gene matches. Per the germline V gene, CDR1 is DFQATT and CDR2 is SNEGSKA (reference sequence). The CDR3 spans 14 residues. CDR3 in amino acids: CSAQQGANYNEQFF. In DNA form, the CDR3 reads TGCAGTGCCCAACAGGGGGCTAACTACAATGAGCAGTTCTTC.

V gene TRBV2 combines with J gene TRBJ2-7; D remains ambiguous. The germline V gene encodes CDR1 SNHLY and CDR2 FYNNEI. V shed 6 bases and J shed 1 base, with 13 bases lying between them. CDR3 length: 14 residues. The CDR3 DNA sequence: TGTGCCAGCAGCACCGGGCCGCCTTCCTACGAGCAGTACTTC. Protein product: CASSTGPPSYEQYF. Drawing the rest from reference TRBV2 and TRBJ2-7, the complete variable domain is EPEVTQTPSHQVTQMGQEVILRCVPISNHLYFYWYRQILGQKVEFLVSFYNNEISEKSEIFDDQFSVERPDGSNFTLKIRSTKLEDSAMYFCASSTGPPSYEQYFGPGTRLTVT.

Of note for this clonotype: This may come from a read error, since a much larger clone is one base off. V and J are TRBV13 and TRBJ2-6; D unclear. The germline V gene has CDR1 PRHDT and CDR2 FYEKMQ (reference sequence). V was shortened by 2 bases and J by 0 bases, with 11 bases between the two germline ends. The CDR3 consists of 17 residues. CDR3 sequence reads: CASSLSGGYSGANVLTF. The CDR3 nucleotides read TGTGCCAGCAGCTTAAGTGGCGGTTACTCTGGGGCCAACGTCCTGACTTTC.

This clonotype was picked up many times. The CDR3 sequence is CASSLTQSYEQYF. The DNA of the CDR3 is TGTGCCAGCAGTTTAACACAGTCCTACGAGCAGTACTTC. V usage is TRBV12-3 or TRBV12-4 and J usage is TRBJ2-7; D gene ambiguous. The germline V and J ends were trimmed by 2 bases and 1 base, with 6 bases remaining between them. This CDR3 has 13 amino acids.

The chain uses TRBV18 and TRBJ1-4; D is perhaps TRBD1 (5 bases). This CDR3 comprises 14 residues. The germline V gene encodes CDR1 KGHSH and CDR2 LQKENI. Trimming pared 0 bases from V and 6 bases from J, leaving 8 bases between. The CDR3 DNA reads TGTGCCAGCTCACCACCGCTGACAGATGAAAAACTGTTTTTT. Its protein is CASSPPLTDEKLFF.

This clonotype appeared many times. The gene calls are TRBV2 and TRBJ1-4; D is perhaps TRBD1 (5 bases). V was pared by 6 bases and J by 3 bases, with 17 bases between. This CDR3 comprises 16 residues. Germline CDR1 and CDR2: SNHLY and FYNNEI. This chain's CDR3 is CASSLLGQGSNEKLFF. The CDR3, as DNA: TGTGCCAGCAGCCTGTTGGGGCAGGGCTCTAATGAAAAACTGTTTTTT. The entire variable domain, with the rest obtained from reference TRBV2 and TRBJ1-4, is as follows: EPEVTQTPSHQVTQMGQEVILRCVPISNHLYFYWYRQILGQKVEFLVSFYNNEISEKSEIFDDQFSVERPDGSNFTLKIRSTKLEDSAMYFCASSLLGQGSNEKLFFGSGTQLSVL.

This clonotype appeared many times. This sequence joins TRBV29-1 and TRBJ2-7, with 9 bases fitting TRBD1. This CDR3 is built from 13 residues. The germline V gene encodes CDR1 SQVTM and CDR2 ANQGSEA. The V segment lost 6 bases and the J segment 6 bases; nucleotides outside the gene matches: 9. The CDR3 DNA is TGCAGCGTCGGGGACAGGGTGGTTTCCGAGCAGTACTTC. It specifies CSVGDRVVSEQYF.